The 21 T cell receptor beta chains listed next were all sequenced from one sample in a study of blood T cell repertoires in COVID-19. Method: immunoSEQ multiplex PCR; TCRdb's copy keeps in-frame clones and lacks some. The sample lists some 190,000 clones, around 76% occurring once. Sequenced input: PBMCs or T cells enriched from blood (not recorded which). Receptors originate from a woman aged 45-65 years with acute COVID-19.

This clone occurred once. J is TRBJ1-5 and V is TRBV7-2, with 10 positions matching TRBD1. V gave up 4 bases and J gave up 7 bases; unmatched junction bases: 10. This CDR3 has 16 residues. The V gene's germline CDR1 is SGHTA and CDR2 FQGNSA. The DNA of the CDR3 is TGTGCCAGCAGCTGGGGCCCGGGACAGGGGTCACAGCCCCAGCATTTT. It codes for CASSWGPGQGSQPQHF. The variable domain in full, completed from reference TRBV7-2 and TRBJ1-5, reads GAGVSQSPSNKVTEKGKDVELRCDPISGHTALYWYRQSLGQGLEFLIYFQGNSAPDKSGLPSDRFSAERTGGSVSTLTIQRTQQEDSAVYLCASSWGPGQGSQPQHFGDGTRLSIL.

The chain carries TRBV6-5 and TRBJ2-1; possibly TRBD1 for D (5 bases). The CDR3 runs to 15 residues. The germline V and J ends were trimmed by 2 bases and 2 bases, with 10 bases remaining between them. Germline lookup yields CDR1 MNHEY and CDR2 SVGAGI. CDR3 in amino acids: CASSYGGAPYNEQFF. DNA of the CDR3: TGTGCCAGCAGTTACGGTGGGGCCCCCTACAATGAGCAGTTCTTC.

The chain uses TRBV5-1 and TRBJ2-1, with D tentatively TRBD2 (7 bases). This CDR3 contains 17 residues. Trimming removed 1 base from V and 4 bases from J, with 18 bases in between. The germline gives CDR1 SGHRS, CDR2 YFSETQ. The CDR3 loop reads CASSLTPEQGGYNEQFF. Here the CDR3 DNA reads TGCGCCAGCAGCTTGACCCCGGAACAGGGAGGGTACAATGAGCAGTTCTTC.

The J gene is TRBJ1-5, the V gene TRBV19; TRBD1 might be the D (5 bases). The germline V and J ends were trimmed by 7 bases and 6 bases, with 25 bases remaining between them. CDR3 length: 17 amino acids. CDR1 is LNHDA, CDR2 SQIVND, per germline (reference sequence). The CDR3 here is CASNTPPRAGMGQPQHF. In DNA, the CDR3 is TGTGCCAGTAATACTCCCCCCCGGGCAGGGATGGGTCAGCCCCAGCATTTT.

The chain uses TRBV7-9 and TRBJ2-1; 7 bases line up with TRBD1. The CDR3 consists of 15 residues. The germline gives CDR1 SEHNR, CDR2 FQNEAQ (reference sequence). The junction had 10 bases not matched to a gene; V was cut back by 5 bases and J by 6 bases. The CDR3 here is CASSPDNRGGNEQFF. In DNA form, the CDR3 reads TGTGCCAGCAGCCCAGATAACAGGGGCGGCAATGAGCAGTTCTTC.

This rearrangement joins TRBV14 to TRBJ1-2, with D possibly being TRBD1 (5 bases). Germline V gives CDR1 SGHDN, CDR2 FVKESK. The CDR3 covers 14 residues. The germline V and J ends were trimmed by 3 bases and 7 bases, with 15 bases remaining between them. The CDR3 region has the DNA TGTGCCAGCAGCCAGGGACCCGGGGGGGGTGGCTACACCTTC. This encodes CASSQGPGGGGYTF. The full variable domain, in which reference TRBV14 and TRBJ1-2 provide the parts outside the CDR3, is EAGVTQFPSHSVIEKGQTVTLRCDPISGHDNLYWYRRVMGKEIKFLLHFVKESKQDESGMPNNRFLAERTGGTYSTLKVQPAELEDSGVYFCASSQGPGGGGYTFGSGTRLTVV.

Concerning this clone: This CDR3 is also generated by other DNA sequences in the sample. J is TRBJ1-5 and V is TRBV28; D ambiguous. The V gene's germline CDR1 is MDHEN and CDR2 SYDVKM. The CDR3 has 12 residues. Trimming cost V 6 bases and J 4 bases, with 7 bases left between them. CDR3 DNA: TGTGCCAGCAGCCTACCTAATCAGCCCCAGCATTTT. It translates to CASSLPNQPQHF.

The sample holds a few counts of this clone. The genes are TRBV15 and TRBJ2-2; 7 bases agree with TRBD1. Germline CDR1 and CDR2: LNHNV and YYDKDF (reference sequence). CDR3 length equals 17 residues. Trimming at V came to 5 bases and at J to 0 bases, leaving 9 bases not matched to a gene. Here the CDR3 reads CATSEDRRSANTGELFF. The CDR3 bases are TGTGCCACCAGCGAGGACAGGAGGAGTGCGAACACCGGGGAGCTGTTTTTT.

This chain uses TRBV28 with TRBJ1-1, with D unclear. V lost 3 bases and J 7 bases, leaving 15 bases between the germline ends. This CDR3 comprises 14 residues. Germline CDR1 and CDR2: MDHEN and SYDVKM. The CDR3 region has the DNA TGTGCCAGCAGTTTGGCAGCGGGCCGGGGTGAAGCTTTCTTT. Translation gives CASSLAAGRGEAFF. Filled out from reference TRBV28 and TRBJ1-1, the complete variable domain reads DVKVTQSSRYLVKRTGEKVFLECVQDMDHENMFWYRQDPGLGLRLIYFSYDVKMKEKGDIPEGYSVSREKKERFSLILESASTNQTSMYLCASSLAAGRGEAFFGQGTRLTVV.

The genes are TRBV2 and TRBJ2-5, with a weak D call TRBD2 (5 bases). V lost 0 bases and J 4 bases, leaving 12 bases between the germline ends. The CDR3 totals 15 residues. Germline CDR1 SNHLY, CDR2 FYNNEI. CDR3 sequence reads: CASSEAPGLSETQYF. In DNA, the CDR3 is TGTGCCAGCAGTGAAGCTCCTGGACTCTCAGAGACCCAGTACTTC.

The CDR3 coding sequence is TGTGCCAGCAGCTTACTCACGCCGGGACAGAGCAATCAGCCCCAGCATTTT. Protein: CASSLLTPGQSNQPQHF. The chain employs TRBV7-6 and TRBJ1-5; 7 bases agree with TRBD1. Germline CDR1 is SGHVS and CDR2 is FNYEAQ. Losses at the gene ends were 2 bases for V and 1 base for J; bases not matched to a gene: 8. This CDR3 comprises 17 residues.

The chain joins TRBV20-1 to TRBJ2-3, with 10 positions matching TRBD2. The germline V gene encodes CDR1 DFQATT and CDR2 SNEGSKA (reference sequence). The CDR3 runs to 15 residues. With 3 bases clipped from V and 6 bases from J, the junction kept 9 bases outside the gene matches. As DNA, the CDR3 is TGCAGTGCTAGTATCCAGCGGGGGGGCTTCGATACGCAGTATTTT. Translated, it gives CSASIQRGGFDTQYF.

The J gene is TRBJ1-1, the V gene TRBV27, with D perhaps matching TRBD1 (6 bases). Trimming took 4 bases from V and 7 from J, leaving 10 bases between them. Germline CDR1 is MNHEY and CDR2 is SMNVEV (reference sequence). CDR3 length: 12 amino acids. The CDR3 nucleotides read TGTGCCAGCAGTTGGGGGGGCGGTGAAGCTTTCTTT. Translating it yields CASSWGGGEAFF.

This clone has just a few counts. The gene calls are TRBV2 and TRBJ1-4; D perhaps matches TRBD1 (6 bases). The CDR3 has 15 amino acids. Germline V gives CDR1 SNHLY, CDR2 FYNNEI. V dropped 10 bases and J dropped 4 bases, with 19 bases sitting between them. Here the CDR3 reads CATKEREGVNEKLFF. As DNA, the CDR3 is TGTGCCACCAAAGAACGGGAGGGGGTTAATGAAAAACTGTTTTTT. Looking up the rest from reference TRBV2 and TRBJ1-4 gives the full variable domain: EPEVTQTPSHQVTQMGQEVILRCVPISNHLYFYWYRQILGQKVEFLVSFYNNEISEKSEIFDDQFSVERPDGSNFTLKIRSTKLEDSAMYFCATKEREGVNEKLFFGSGTQLSVL.

V is TRBV4-1 and J is TRBJ2-5, with 7 bases aligning to TRBD2. The germline CDR1 and CDR2 sequences are MGHRA and YSYEKL. The CDR3 has 17 residues. The ends lost 0 bases at V and 1 base at J; junction bases unmatched: 8. DNA for the CDR3: TGCGCCAGCAGCCAAGAAGCTTGGGGGGGGATCCAAGAGACCCAGTACTTC. Residues: CASSQEAWGGIQETQYF.

The chain uses TRBV4-2 and TRBJ1-1, with 7 bases fitting TRBD1. This CDR3 comprises 14 residues. Germline values: CDR1 LGHNA, CDR2 YNFKEQ. The V and J ends lost 6 bases and 0 bases, in that order; junction bases with no gene match: 4. The DNA for the CDR3 is TGTGCCAGCAGGAGGGACAGCCTGAACACTGAAGCTTTCTTT. It translates to CASRRDSLNTEAFF.

The rearrangement uses TRBV4-2 and TRBJ2-2; 7 nucleotides agree with TRBD2. The CDR3 runs to 17 residues. Germline trimming cut 1 base from V and 2 bases from J; bases unmatched to any gene: 7. Germline V gene sequence: CDR1 LGHNA, CDR2 YNFKEQ. The CDR3 DNA reads as TGTGCCAGCAGCCAAGCCCCCAGCGGGACTAACACCGGGGAGCTGTTTTTT. It codes for CASSQAPSGTNTGELFF.

V usage is TRBV6-5 and J usage is TRBJ1-5; D possibly corresponds to TRBD1 (6 bases). Deletions cut 0 bases from V and 1 base from J, with 7 bases between. The CDR3 is made up of 15 amino acids. Per the germline V gene, CDR1 is MNHEY and CDR2 is SVGAGI. CDR3 sequence (DNA): TGTGCCAGCAGTTACTCGGGGGCAAGCAATCAGCCCCAGCATTTT. Encoded protein: CASSYSGASNQPQHF.

This chain links TRBV5-6 with TRBJ1-2, with a possible D match to TRBD1 (6 bases). Per germline, CDR1 SGHDT and CDR2 YYEEEE. V was cut by 4 bases and J by 2 bases, with 18 bases left in between. This CDR3 region has 16 residues. Written as DNA, the CDR3 is TGTGCCAGCAGCCCGAAAGCCCTCACAGGGAACTATGGCTACACCTTC. It is translated as CASSPKALTGNYGYTF.

The chain has TRBV3-1 (or the pseudogene TRBV3-2) and TRBJ1-6, with unresolved D. V was trimmed by 4 bases and J by 6 bases, leaving 13 bases between them. Germline V lookup: CDR1 LGHDT, CDR2 YNNKEL (reference sequence). This CDR3 is 15 amino acids long. The CDR3 region is CASSLPPGSNSPLHF. The CDR3 DNA follows: TGTGCCAGCAGCCTCCCCCCGGGGTCTAATTCACCCCTCCACTTT.

The chain employs TRBV11-1 and TRBJ1-6, with 7 bases fitting TRBD1. This CDR3 has 14 amino acids. The trim removed 1 base at V and 8 bases at J, leaving 2 bases unmatched. Germline values: CDR1 SGHAT, CDR2 FQDESV (reference sequence). The CDR3: CASSLDRGYSPLHF. CDR3 DNA sequence: TGTGCCAGCAGCTTAGACAGGGGATATTCACCCCTCCACTTT. The variable domain in full, with the rest retrieved from reference TRBV11-1 and TRBJ1-6, is EAEVAQSPRYKITEKSQAVAFWCDPISGHATLYWYRQILGQGPELLVQFQDESVVDDSQLPKDRFSAERLKGVDSTLKIQPAELGDSAMYLCASSLDRGYSPLHFGNGTRLTVT.